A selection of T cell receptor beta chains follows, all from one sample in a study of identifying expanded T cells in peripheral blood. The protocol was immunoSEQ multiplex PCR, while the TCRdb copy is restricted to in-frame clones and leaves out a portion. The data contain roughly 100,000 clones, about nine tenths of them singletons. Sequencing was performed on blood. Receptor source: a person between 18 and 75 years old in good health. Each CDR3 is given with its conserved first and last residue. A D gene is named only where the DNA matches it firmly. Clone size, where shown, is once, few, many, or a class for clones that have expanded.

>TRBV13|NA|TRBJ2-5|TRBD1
CASKKAGGRETQYF
TGTGCCTCAAAGAAGGCAGGGGGCCGAGAGACCCAGTACTTC
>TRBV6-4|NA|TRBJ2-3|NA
CASRDRRDTQYF
TGTGCCAGCAGAGATAGGCGAGATACGCAGTATTTT
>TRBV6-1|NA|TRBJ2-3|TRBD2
CASKISSGNSQYF
TGTGCCAGCAAGATTAGTAGCGGGAATTCGCAGTATTTT
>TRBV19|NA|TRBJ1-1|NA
CASTVGWDTEAFF
TGTGCCAGCACGGTGGGGTGGGACACTGAAGCTTTCTTT
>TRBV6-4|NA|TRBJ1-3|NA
CASKANAGNTIYF
TGTGCCAGCAAGGCTAACGCTGGAAACACCATATATTTT
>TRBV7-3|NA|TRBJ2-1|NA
CASSPNTGYNEQFF
TGTGCCAGCAGCCCAAACACAGGGTACAATGAGCAGTTCTTC
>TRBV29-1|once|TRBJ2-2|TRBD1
CSVAGGTGELFF
TGCAGCGTTGCAGGGGGCACCGGGGAGCTGTTTTTT
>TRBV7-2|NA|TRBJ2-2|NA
CASSFDIPNTGELFF
TGTGCCAGCAGCTTTGACATACCGAACACCGGGGAGCTGTTTTTT
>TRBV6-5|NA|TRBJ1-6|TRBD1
CASGRKQGNSSPLHF
TGTGCCAGCGGGCGAAAACAGGGGAATAGTTCACCCCTCCACTTT
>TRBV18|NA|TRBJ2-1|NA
CASSPGTGYNEQFF
TGTGCCAGCTCGCCCGGGACGGGCTACAATGAGCAGTTCTTC
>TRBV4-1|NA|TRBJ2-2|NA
CASSLGWNTGELFF
TGCGCCAGCAGCCTGGGGTGGAACACCGGGGAGCTGTTTTTT
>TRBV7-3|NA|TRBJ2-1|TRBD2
CASSFGLAGVLSSYNEQFF
TGTGCCAGCAGCTTTGGTTTAGCGGGGGTACTAAGCTCCTACAATGAGCAGTTCTTC
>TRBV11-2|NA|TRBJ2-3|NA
CASSSPDPQYF
TGTGCCAGCAGTTCTCCGGATCCGCAGTATTTT
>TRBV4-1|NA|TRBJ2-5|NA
CASSGKVEQETQYF
TGCGCCAGCAGCGGTAAGGTTGAGCAAGAGACCCAGTACTTC
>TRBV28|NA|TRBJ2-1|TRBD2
CASRGSLTYNEQFF
TGTGCCAGTCGCGGGAGTCTTACCTACAATGAGCAGTTCTTC
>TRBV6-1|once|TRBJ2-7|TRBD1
CASTGDSPKYYEQYF
TGTGCCAGCACTGGGGACAGTCCAAAGTACTACGAGCAGTACTTC
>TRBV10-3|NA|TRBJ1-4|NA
CAIQEATNEKLFF
TGTGCCATCCAAGAGGCAACTAATGAAAAACTGTTTTTT
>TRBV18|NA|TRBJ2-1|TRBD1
CASSPGQGANEQFF
TGTGCCAGCTCACCTGGACAGGGCGCCAATGAGCAGTTCTTC
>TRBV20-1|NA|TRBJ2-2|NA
CSAWVTGELFF
TGCAGTGCGTGGGTCACCGGGGAGCTGTTTTTT
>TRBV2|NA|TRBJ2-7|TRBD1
CASATGQGSYEQYF
TGTGCCAGCGCAACCGGACAGGGGAGCTACGAGCAGTACTTC
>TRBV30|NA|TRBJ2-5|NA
CAWSSVLGETQYF
TGTGCCTGGAGTTCGGTTTTAGGGGAGACCCAGTACTTC
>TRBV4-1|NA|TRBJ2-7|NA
CASSQDQTHNIYEQYF
TGCGCCAGCAGCCAAGATCAAACACATAACATCTACGAGCAGTACTTC
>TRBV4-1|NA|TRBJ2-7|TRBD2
CASSQDRDSGRNYEQYF
TGCGCCAGCAGCCAAGATCGTGATAGCGGGAGGAACTACGAGCAGTACTTC
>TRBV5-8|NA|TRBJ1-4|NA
CASILPPEKLFF
TGTGCCAGCATCCTACCGCCCGAAAAACTGTTTTTT
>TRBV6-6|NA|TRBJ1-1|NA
CASRPATEEAFF
TGTGCCAGCAGACCCGCAACAGAGGAAGCTTTCTTT